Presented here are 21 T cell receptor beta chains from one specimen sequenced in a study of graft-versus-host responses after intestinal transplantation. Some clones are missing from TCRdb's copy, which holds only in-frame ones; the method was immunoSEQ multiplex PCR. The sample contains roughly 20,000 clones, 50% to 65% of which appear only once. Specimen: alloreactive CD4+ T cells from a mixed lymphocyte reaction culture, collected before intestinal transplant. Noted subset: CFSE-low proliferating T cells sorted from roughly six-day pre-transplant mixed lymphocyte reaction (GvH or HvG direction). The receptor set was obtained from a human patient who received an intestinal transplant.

CDR3 DNA sequence: TGTGCCAGCAGCGCGACTAGCGGTATTTACAATGAGCAGTTCTTC. Translation gives CASSATSGIYNEQFF. This chain uses TRBV9 with TRBJ2-1, with 9 bases identical to TRBD2. CDR3 size: 15 residues. J gave up 4 bases and V 3 bases, and 5 bases lay outside the gene matches. In germline, CDR1 is SGDLS, CDR2 YYNGEE.

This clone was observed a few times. In DNA, the CDR3 is TGTGCCAGCAGTTCCGCCACGCTACTCGCCGGGGAGCAGTTCTTC. This codes for CASSSATLLAGEQFF. The chain joins TRBV28 to TRBJ2-1; no clear D gene. Trimming took 4 bases from V and 10 from J, leaving 20 bases between them. This CDR3 region has 15 residues. CDR1 is MDHEN and CDR2 is SYDVKM in the germline V gene.

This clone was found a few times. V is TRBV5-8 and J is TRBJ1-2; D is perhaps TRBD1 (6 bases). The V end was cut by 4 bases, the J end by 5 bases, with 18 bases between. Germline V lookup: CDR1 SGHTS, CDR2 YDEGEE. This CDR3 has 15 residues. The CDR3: CASSPGWGREYGYTF. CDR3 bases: TGTGCCAGCAGCCCCGGTTGGGGGCGCGAGTATGGCTACACCTTC.

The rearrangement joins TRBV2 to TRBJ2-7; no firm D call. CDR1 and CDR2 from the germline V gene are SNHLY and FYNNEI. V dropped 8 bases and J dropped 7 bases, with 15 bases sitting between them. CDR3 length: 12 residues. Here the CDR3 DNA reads TGTGCCAGCGAATTGAACTCCAGGGAGCAGTACTTC. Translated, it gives CASELNSREQYF.

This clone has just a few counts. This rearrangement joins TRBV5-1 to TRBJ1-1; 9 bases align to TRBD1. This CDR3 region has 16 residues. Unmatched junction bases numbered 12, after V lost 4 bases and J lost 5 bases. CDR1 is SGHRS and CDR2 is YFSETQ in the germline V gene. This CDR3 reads CASSPRPGQGGTEAFF. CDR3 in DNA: TGCGCCAGCAGCCCCCGACCGGGACAGGGAGGTACTGAAGCTTTCTTT. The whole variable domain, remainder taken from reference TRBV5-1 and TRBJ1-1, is KAGVTQTPRYLIKTRGQQVTLSCSPISGHRSVSWYQQTPGQGLQFLFEYFSETQRNKGNFPGRFSGRQFSNSRSEMNVSTLELGDSALYLCASSPRPGQGGTEAFFGQGTRLTVV.

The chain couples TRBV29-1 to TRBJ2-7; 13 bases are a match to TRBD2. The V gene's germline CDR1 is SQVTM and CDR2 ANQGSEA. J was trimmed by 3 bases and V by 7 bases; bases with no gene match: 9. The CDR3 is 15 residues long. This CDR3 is CSATVGTSGVYEQYF. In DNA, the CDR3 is TGCAGCGCCACGGTGGGGACTAGCGGGGTCTACGAGCAGTACTTC.

CDR3: CASRWDTYDGYTF. DNA for the CDR3: TGTGCCAGTAGATGGGACACCTACGATGGCTACACCTTC. The chain is built from TRBV19 and TRBJ1-2; the D gene is possibly TRBD1 (6 bases). This CDR3 region has 13 residues. The ends were cut back, 6 bases at V and 6 bases at J, with 14 bases in the middle. Germline V gives CDR1 LNHDA, CDR2 SQIVND (reference sequence).

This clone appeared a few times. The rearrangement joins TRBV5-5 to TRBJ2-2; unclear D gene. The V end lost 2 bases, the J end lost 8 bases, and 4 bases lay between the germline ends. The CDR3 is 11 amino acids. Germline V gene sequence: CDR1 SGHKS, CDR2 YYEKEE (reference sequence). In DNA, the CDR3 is TGTGCCAGCAGCTTCAGAGGGGAGCTGTTTTTT. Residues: CASSFRGELFF. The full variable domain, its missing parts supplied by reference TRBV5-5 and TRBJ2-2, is DAGVTQSPTHLIKTRGQQVTLRCSPISGHKSVSWYQQVLGQGPQFIFQYYEKEERGRGNFPDRFSARQFPNYSSELNVNALLLGDSALYLCASSFRGELFFGEGSRLTVL.

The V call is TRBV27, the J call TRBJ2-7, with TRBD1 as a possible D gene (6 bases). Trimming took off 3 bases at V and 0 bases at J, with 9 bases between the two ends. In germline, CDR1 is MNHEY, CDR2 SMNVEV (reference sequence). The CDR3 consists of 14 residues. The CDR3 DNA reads TGTGCCAGCAGTTTTGGGGGCAGCTCCTACGAGCAGTACTTC. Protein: CASSFGGSSYEQYF.

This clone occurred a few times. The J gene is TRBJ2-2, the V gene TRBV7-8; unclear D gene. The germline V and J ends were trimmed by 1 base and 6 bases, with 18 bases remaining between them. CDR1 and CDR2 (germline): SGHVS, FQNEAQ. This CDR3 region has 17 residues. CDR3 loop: CASSLDQALDFSGELFF. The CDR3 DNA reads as TGTGCCAGCAGCTTAGATCAAGCGTTGGATTTTTCCGGGGAGCTGTTTTTT.

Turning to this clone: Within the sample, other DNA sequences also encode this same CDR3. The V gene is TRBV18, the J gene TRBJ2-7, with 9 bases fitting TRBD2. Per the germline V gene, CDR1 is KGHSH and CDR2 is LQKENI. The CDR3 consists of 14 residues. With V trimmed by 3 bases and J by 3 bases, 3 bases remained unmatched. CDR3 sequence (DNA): TGTGCCAGCTCACCCCTAGCGGGGAACTACGAGCAGTACTTC. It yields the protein CASSPLAGNYEQYF. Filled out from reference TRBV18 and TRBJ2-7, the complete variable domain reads NAGVMQNPRHLVRRRGQEARLRCSPMKGHSHVYWYRQLPEEGLKFMVYLQKENIIDESGMPKERFSAEFPKEGPSILRIQQVVRGDSAAYFCASSPLAGNYEQYFGPGTRLTVT.

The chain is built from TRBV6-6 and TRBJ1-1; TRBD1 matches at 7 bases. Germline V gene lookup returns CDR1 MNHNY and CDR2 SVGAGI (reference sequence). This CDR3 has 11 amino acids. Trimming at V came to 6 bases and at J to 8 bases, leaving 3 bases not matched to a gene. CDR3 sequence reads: CASRTGPEAFF. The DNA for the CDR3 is TGTGCCAGCAGGACAGGGCCCGAAGCTTTCTTT.

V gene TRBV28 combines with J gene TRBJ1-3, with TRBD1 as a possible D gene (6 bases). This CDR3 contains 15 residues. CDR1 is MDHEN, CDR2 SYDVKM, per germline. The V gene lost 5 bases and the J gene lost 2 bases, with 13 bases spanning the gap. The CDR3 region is CASSTPPGAGNTIYF. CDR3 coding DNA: TGTGCCAGCAGTACCCCCCCAGGGGCTGGAAACACCATATATTTT. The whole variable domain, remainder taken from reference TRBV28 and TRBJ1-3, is DVKVTQSSRYLVKRTGEKVFLECVQDMDHENMFWYRQDPGLGLRLIYFSYDVKMKEKGDIPEGYSVSREKKERFSLILESASTNQTSMYLCASSTPPGAGNTIYFGEGSWLTVV.

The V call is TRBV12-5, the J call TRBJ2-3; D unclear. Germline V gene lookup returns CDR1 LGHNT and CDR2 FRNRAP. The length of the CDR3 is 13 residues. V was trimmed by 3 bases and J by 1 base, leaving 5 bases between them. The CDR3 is CASGLSGTDTQYF. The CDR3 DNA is TGTGCTAGTGGTTTAAGCGGCACAGATACGCAGTATTTT.

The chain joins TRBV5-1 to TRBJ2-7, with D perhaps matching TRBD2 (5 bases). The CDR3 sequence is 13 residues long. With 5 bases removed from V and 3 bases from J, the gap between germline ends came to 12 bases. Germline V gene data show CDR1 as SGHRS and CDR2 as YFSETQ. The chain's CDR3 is CASRRLAGYEQYF. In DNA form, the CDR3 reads TGCGCCAGCAGGAGGCTAGCCGGCTACGAGCAGTACTTC.

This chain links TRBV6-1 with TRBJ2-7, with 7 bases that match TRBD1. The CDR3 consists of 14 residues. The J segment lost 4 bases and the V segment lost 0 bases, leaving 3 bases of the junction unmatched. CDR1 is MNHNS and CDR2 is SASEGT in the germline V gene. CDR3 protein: CASSEAARGYEQYF. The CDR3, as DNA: TGTGCCAGCAGTGAAGCGGCCAGGGGGTACGAGCAGTACTTC.

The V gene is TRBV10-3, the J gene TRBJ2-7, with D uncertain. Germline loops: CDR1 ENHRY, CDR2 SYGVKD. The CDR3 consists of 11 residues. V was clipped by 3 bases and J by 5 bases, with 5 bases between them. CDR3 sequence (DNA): TGTGCCATCAGTGAATTTAACGAGCAGTACTTC. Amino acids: CAISEFNEQYF.

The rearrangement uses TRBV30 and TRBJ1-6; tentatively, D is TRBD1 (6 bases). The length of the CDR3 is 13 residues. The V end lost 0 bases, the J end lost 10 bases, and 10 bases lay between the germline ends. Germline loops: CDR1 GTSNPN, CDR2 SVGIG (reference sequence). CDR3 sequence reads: CAWSVVTGSPLHF. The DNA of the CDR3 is TGTGCCTGGAGTGTAGTCACAGGGTCACCCCTCCACTTT. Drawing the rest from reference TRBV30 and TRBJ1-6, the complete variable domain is SQTIHQWPATLVQPVGSPLSLECTVEGTSNPNLYWYRQAAGRGLQLLFYSVGIGQISSEVPQNLSASRPQDRQFILSSKKLLLSDSGFYLCAWSVVTGSPLHFGNGTRLTVT.

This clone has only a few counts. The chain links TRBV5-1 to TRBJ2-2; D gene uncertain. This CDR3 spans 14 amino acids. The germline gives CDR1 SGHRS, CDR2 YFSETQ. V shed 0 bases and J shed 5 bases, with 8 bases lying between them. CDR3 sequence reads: CASSLVVVTGELFF. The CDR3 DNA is TGCGCCAGCAGCTTGGTCGTCGTAACCGGGGAGCTGTTTTTT.

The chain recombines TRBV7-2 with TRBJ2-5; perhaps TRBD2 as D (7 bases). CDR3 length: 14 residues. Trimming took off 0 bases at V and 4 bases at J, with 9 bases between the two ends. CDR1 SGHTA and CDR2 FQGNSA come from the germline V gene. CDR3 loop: CASSLAGGRETQYF. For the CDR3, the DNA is TGTGCCAGCAGCTTAGCGGGGGGGCGAGAGACCCAGTACTTC.

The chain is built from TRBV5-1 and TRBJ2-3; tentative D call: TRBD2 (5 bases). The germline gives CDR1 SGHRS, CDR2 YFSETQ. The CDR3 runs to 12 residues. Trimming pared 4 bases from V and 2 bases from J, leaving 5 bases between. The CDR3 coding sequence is TGCGCCAGCAGCCGGGACACAGATACGCAGTATTTT. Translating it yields CASSRDTDTQYF.